Below, 7 T cell receptor beta chains from the same sample are listed, as sequenced in a study of CD8+CD57+ T cells in acquired aplastic anemia. The TCR beta profiling, which covered VDJ combination and CDR3 sequence, was carried out using genomic DNA as the template. TCRdb called the reads again in MiXCR, with one record for every CDR3 protein. The sample consists of 250,000 to 300,000 distinct CDR3 sequences, around 60% of them appearing once. The sequencing input was sorted CD4+, CD8+, or CD8+CD57+ T cells (not recorded which) from PBMCs. The receptors were sampled from a human donor with severe aplastic anemia or a healthy control (not recorded which).

The chain carries TRBV20-1 and TRBJ2-7; TRBD2 might be the D (6 bases). This CDR3 comprises 11 residues. Per the germline V gene, CDR1 is DFQATT and CDR2 is SNEGSKA (reference sequence). CDR3 in DNA: TGCCTTGTCGGAGGGCCCTACGAGCAGTACTTC. This gives the protein CLVGGPYEQYF.

Concerning this clonotype: A read error may account for a junction end that differs from germline. The chain uses TRBV7-2 and TRBJ2-2, with 7 bases fitting TRBD1. Germline CDR1 and CDR2: SGHTA and FQGNSA. The CDR3 covers 14 residues. CDR3 amino acids: CASSLDRVVGELFF. The DNA of the CDR3 is TGTGCCAGCAGCCTCGACAGGGTTGTCGGGGAGCTATTTTTT.

This clonotype has a handful of counts. The gene calls are TRBV5-1 and TRBJ2-7; 7 bases fit TRBD2. Unmatched junction bases numbered 7, after V lost 0 bases and J lost 4 bases. CDR1 is SGHRS and CDR2 is YFSETQ in the germline V gene. This CDR3 region has 15 residues. CDR3 loop: CASSLDWGSGYEQYF. Written as DNA, the CDR3 is TGCGCCAGCAGCTTGGATTGGGGTAGCGGGTACGAGCAGTACTTC.

J is TRBJ2-1 and V is TRBV2; 7 bases are shared with TRBD2. CDR1 is SNHLY, CDR2 FYNNEI, per germline. This CDR3 has 14 amino acids. The junction had 6 bases not matched to a gene; V was cut back by 4 bases and J by 6 bases. The CDR3 spells CASSVVGGPNEQFF. CDR3 DNA: TGTGCCAGCAGTGTGGTGGGAGGGCCCAATGAGCAGTTCTTC. Combining the CDR3 with reference TRBV2 and TRBJ2-1 gives the whole variable domain EPEVTQTPSHQVTQMGQEVILRCVPISNHLYFYWYRQILGQKVEFLVSFYNNEISEKSEIFDDQFSVERPDGSNFTLKIRSTKLEDSAMYFCASSVVGGPNEQFFGPGTRLTVL.

This clonotype showed up many times. The chain recombines TRBV6-5 with TRBJ1-6; 9 bases align to TRBD1. The CDR3 is made up of 15 amino acids. From germline, CDR1 is MNHEY and CDR2 SVGAGI. V shed 6 bases and J 2 bases; nucleotides not matched to a gene: 2. The CDR3 bases are TGTGCCAGCAGCCGGGACAGGGCCTATAATTCACCCCTCCACTTT. This translates into CASSRDRAYNSPLHF.

This clonotype was detected many times. This chain connects TRBV9 to TRBJ2-2; D is possibly TRBD1 (6 bases). Germline CDR1 SGDLS, CDR2 YYNGEE. Between the trimmed V and J ends, which lost 4 bases and 2 bases, there was a span of 9 bases. The CDR3 consists of 14 residues. Here the CDR3 DNA reads TGTGCCAGCAGCTGGGACACCAACACCGGGGAGCTGTTTTTT. Residues: CASSWDTNTGELFF.

This clonotype was counted many times. V usage is TRBV12-3 or TRBV12-4 and J usage is TRBJ2-6; D is unresolved. Trimming stripped 8 bases from V and 2 bases from J, with 7 bases between. The CDR3 consists of 13 residues. The CDR3 DNA reads TGTGCCAGCCGGAGAGCTGGGGCCAACGTCCTGACTTTC. It yields the protein CASRRAGANVLTF.